Listed below are T cell receptor beta chains from one sample, sequenced in a study of blood T cell repertoires in COVID-19. Only in-frame clones appear in the TCRdb table, and some are missing; sequencing was by immunoSEQ multiplex PCR. The sample consists of approximately 220,000 clones, 70% to 90% of them appearing once. Sequences were obtained from PBMCs or T cells enriched from blood (not recorded which). These receptors all come from a man aged 25 to 45 who had recovered from COVID-19. The CDR3 runs from the conserved cysteine through the conserved F or W. D genes are given only for firm matches. A clone size is listed for some rows: how often the clone was seen (once, few, many), or a class if it is expanded.

TRBV2	NA	TRBJ1-5	NA	TGTGCCAGCACAAACAGCCTAAATCAGCCCCAGCATTTT	CASTNSLNQPQHF
TRBV5-1	NA	TRBJ1-5	NA	TGCGCCAGCAGCTTGAACAGGTATACGGAGCCCCAGCATTTT	CASSLNRYTEPQHF
TRBV7-8	NA	TRBJ1-1	TRBD1	TGTGCCAGCAGCAGACAGGGACAGGCGAACACTGAAGCTTTCTTT	CASSRQGQANTEAFF
TRBV9	NA	TRBJ2-7	NA	TGTGCCAGCAGCGACGGGGACAAGGGGACCTACGAGCAGTACTTC	CASSDGDKGTYEQYF
TRBV4-1	NA	TRBJ1-2	NA	TGCGCCAGCAGCCAAGCGGGTACTAACTATGGCTACACCTTC	CASSQAGTNYGYTF
TRBV9	NA	TRBJ2-5	TRBD1	TGTGCCAGCAGCCCTCGGACAGGGGGAGGGGAGACCCAGTACTTC	CASSPRTGGGETQYF
TRBV11-3	NA	TRBJ2-5	TRBD2	TGTGCCAGCAGCTTAGAGGCCCTCCCTCGGCTAGCGGGCCCGCAAGAGACCCAGTACTTC	CASSLEALPRLAGPQETQYF
TRBV3-1/TRBV3-2	NA	TRBJ1-2	NA	TGTGCCAGCAGCCAAGATCCAGGCAACTATGGCTACACCTTC	CASSQDPGNYGYTF
TRBV9	NA	TRBJ1-2	TRBD1	TGTGCCAGCAGCGTCAGGGGGGACGGCTACACCTTC	CASSVRGDGYTF
TRBV7-6	NA	TRBJ2-2	NA	TGTGCCAGCAGCTTATTTTGGCAGGGGACGAACACCGGGGAGCTGTTTTTT	CASSLFWQGTNTGELFF
TRBV30	NA	TRBJ1-1	TRBD1	TGTGCCTGGAGTGTACTGGACAGGCCGAACACTGAAGCTTTCTTT	CAWSVLDRPNTEAFF
TRBV5-1	once	TRBJ2-1	NA	TGCGCCAGCAGCTTGGGGCAGTATGAGCAGTTCTTC	CASSLGQYEQFF